This TCR beta chain was sequenced for a study of blood T cells in healthy people across ages. The overall study: Per two T cells, template switching captured roughly one barcoded beta molecule.

V was trimmed by 2 bases and J by 8 bases, leaving 10 bases between them. CDR1 and CDR2 (germline): MGHDK, SYGVNS. The length of the CDR3 is 13 residues. Ten or more counts support this clonotype. For the second PCR, which ran for about 7 to 12 cycles, a sample-barcoded 5' primer and a J-beta primer mix were used. TCRdb reanalysed the 5' RACE reads using MiXCR and keeps one entry per CDR3 protein. The sample records some 1.4 million distinct CDR3 sequences, around two fifths being singletons. Sequencing was done on a sample of blood. The chain links TRBV25-1 to TRBJ2-1; D not resolved. The origin of this receptor is a woman younger than 35 in good health. The DNA of the CDR3 is TGTGCCAGCAGTGAAATAGGGTCCGATGAGCAGTTCTTC. It is translated as CASSEIGSDEQFF. Filled out from reference TRBV25-1 and TRBJ2-1, the complete variable domain reads EADIYQTPRYLVIGTGKKITLECSQTMGHDKMYWYQQDPGMELHLIHYSYGVNSTEKGDLSSESTVSRIRTEHFPLTLESARPSHTSQYLCASSEIGSDEQFFGPGTRLTVL.